The 30 T cell receptor beta chains in this list originate from one sample, sequenced in a study of T cell repertoires in cytomegalovirus infection. TCRdb re-derived calls from the reads in MiXCR, one entry per CDR3 protein. The sample has 250,000 to 300,000 distinct CDR3 sequences; about 18% are singletons. Specimen: CD8+ T cells from PBMCs. These receptors were obtained from a human donor in good health (CMV status not recorded). Some clones in this sample may be carry-over from other donors' samples.

The V gene is TRBV12-3 or TRBV12-4, the J gene TRBJ1-5; TRBD1 might be the D (6 bases). Deletions cut 2 bases from V and 5 bases from J, with 10 bases between. The CDR3 totals 14 residues. CDR3 protein: CASSLLGGDQPQHF. CDR3 DNA sequence: TGTGCCAGCAGTTTATTAGGGGGTGATCAGCCCCAGCATTTT.

This clonotype was counted between two and nine times. V usage is TRBV7-2 and J usage is TRBJ2-1, with D hard to call. V lost 7 bases, J lost 2 bases, and 6 bases lay in between. The germline CDR1 and CDR2 sequences are SGHTA and FQGNSA. The CDR3 spans 12 residues. CDR3 in amino acids: CASNLAYNEQFF. In DNA, the CDR3 is TGTGCCAGCAACCTAGCCTACAATGAGCAGTTCTTC.

There are many counts of this clonotype. The J gene is TRBJ2-1, the V gene TRBV15; D unclear. V was clipped by 0 bases and J by 9 bases, with 9 bases between them. This CDR3 is built from 13 residues. CDR1 and CDR2 (germline): LNHNV, YYDKDF (reference sequence). CDR3 sequence reads: CATSRDWLGEQFF. In nucleotides, the CDR3 is TGTGCCACCAGCAGAGATTGGCTGGGTGAGCAGTTCTTC.

Many counts were recorded for this clonotype. This chain joins TRBV7-2 and TRBJ1-5; D is possibly TRBD1 (6 bases). Germline V CDR1 and CDR2: SGHTA, FQGNSA. This CDR3 comprises 15 residues. V was clipped by 2 bases and J by 2 bases, with 10 bases between them. The CDR3: CASSLQGPGNQPQHF. The CDR3 DNA is TGTGCCAGCAGCTTACAGGGGCCAGGCAATCAGCCCCAGCATTTT.

This clonotype was observed at least ten times. V is TRBV11-2 and J is TRBJ1-1; a possible D gene is TRBD1 (5 bases). Trimming removed 5 bases from V and 5 bases from J, with 12 bases in between. This CDR3 has 13 amino acids. Looked up from germline, CDR1 is SGHAT and CDR2 is FQNNGV. The CDR3 loop is CASSPTGGTEAFF. As DNA, the CDR3 is TGTGCCAGCAGCCCAACGGGGGGAACTGAAGCTTTCTTT.

The rearrangement joins TRBV20-1 to TRBJ2-5; D may be TRBD1 (5 bases). The CDR3 is 16 amino acids. V was pared by 0 bases and J by 5 bases, with 19 bases between. The germline CDR1 and CDR2 sequences are DFQATT and SNEGSKA (reference sequence). The CDR3 nucleotides read TGCAGTGCTAGAGATCAGACAGACGTACTGGGGGAGACCCAGTACTTC. It translates to CSARDQTDVLGETQYF.

J is TRBJ2-1 and V is TRBV29-1; 8 nucleotides align to TRBD2. Looked up from germline, CDR1 is SQVTM and CDR2 is ANQGSEA. V lost 3 bases to trimming and J lost 7 bases; unmatched junction nucleotides: 5. CDR3 size: 13 residues. The CDR3 reads CSVDRGGNNEQFF. The CDR3 coding sequence is TGCAGCGTTGATCGGGGGGGCAATAATGAGCAGTTCTTC.

This clonotype was detected ten times or more. The chain combines TRBV7-2 with TRBJ2-7; TRBD1 aligns across 7 bases. The germline gives CDR1 SGHTA, CDR2 FQGNSA. The CDR3 consists of 14 residues. V lost 5 bases to trimming and J lost 5 bases; unmatched junction nucleotides: 9. This chain's CDR3 is CASSLRQGGDEQYF. The DNA of the CDR3 is TGTGCCAGCAGCCTACGACAGGGTGGCGACGAGCAGTACTTC.

This chain connects TRBV25-1 to TRBJ1-6, with D possibly being TRBD1 (6 bases). This CDR3 has 14 amino acids. The V gene's germline CDR1 is MGHDK and CDR2 SYGVNS. Trimming stripped 8 bases from V and 4 bases from J, with 12 bases between. The CDR3 DNA is TGTGCCAGCCATGGACAGTCATATAATTCACCCCTCCACTTT. Translating gives CASHGQSYNSPLHF.

The chain has TRBV6-6 and TRBJ1-6; a possible D gene is TRBD1 (5 bases). The CDR3 covers 18 residues. Germline CDR1 is MNHNY and CDR2 is SVGAGI (reference sequence). V lost 2 bases to trimming and J lost 0 bases, with 14 bases between them. DNA for the CDR3: TGTGCCAGCAGTTACCCGGGACGGGGAAGCTCCTATAATTCACCCCTCCACTTT. It encodes CASSYPGRGSSYNSPLHF.

There are many counts of this clonotype. V gene TRBV7-9 combines with J gene TRBJ1-2; no reliable D call. Germline CDR1 SEHNR, CDR2 FQNEAQ (reference sequence). Trimming shortened V by 6 bases and J by 4 bases, and 9 bases separated the two germline ends. The length of the CDR3 is 12 residues. CDR3 DNA: TGTGCCAGCAGTGCGGAGGTCTATGGCTACACCTTC. Translated: CASSAEVYGYTF. Using reference TRBV7-9 and TRBJ1-2 for the parts outside the CDR3, the full variable domain is DTGVSQNPRHKITKRGQNVTFRCDPISEHNRLYWYRQTLGQGPEFLTYFQNEAQLEKSRLLSDRFSAERPKGSFSTLEIQRTEQGDSAMYLCASSAEVYGYTFGSGTRLTVV.

In its sample, this clonotype was seen many times. Written as DNA, the CDR3 is TGTGCCAGCAGCCTCGGGGGGGCCTATGGCTACACCTTC. It yields the protein CASSLGGAYGYTF. The genes are TRBV7-2 and TRBJ1-2; possibly TRBD1 for D (6 bases). CDR1 SGHTA and CDR2 FQGNSA come from the germline V gene. This CDR3 is 13 amino acids long. V shed 5 bases and J shed 4 bases, with 11 bases lying between them. The complete variable domain, with remaining parts taken from reference TRBV7-2 and TRBJ1-2, reads GAGVSQSPSNKVTEKGKDVELRCDPISGHTALYWYRQSLGQGLEFLIYFQGNSAPDKSGLPSDRFSAERTGGSVSTLTIQRTQQEDSAVYLCASSLGGAYGYTFGSGTRLTVV.

As regards this clonotype: A read error may be the cause here, since a much bigger clone is one base away. V and J are TRBV25-1 and TRBJ2-1; D call uncertain. The germline V and J ends were trimmed by 1 base and 4 bases, with 17 bases remaining between them. The CDR3 is made up of 17 amino acids. Germline V gene data show CDR1 as MGHDK and CDR2 as SYGVNS. The CDR3 spells CASSEFFLGIEYNEQFF. As DNA, the CDR3 is TGTGCCAGCAGTGAATTCTTCTTAGGGATTGAGTACAATGAGCAGTTCTTC.

A few counts support this clonotype. This chain uses TRBV5-1 with TRBJ2-7; D unclear. The length of the CDR3 is 12 residues. V lost 4 bases to trimming and J lost 8 bases, with 13 bases between them. Germline V CDR1 and CDR2: SGHRS, YFSETQ. CDR3 DNA: TGCGCCAGCAGCACGGACGATAGCCAGCAGTACTTC. Amino acids: CASSTDDSQQYF. The variable domain in full, completed from reference TRBV5-1 and TRBJ2-7, reads KAGVTQTPRYLIKTRGQQVTLSCSPISGHRSVSWYQQTPGQGLQFLFEYFSETQRNKGNFPGRFSGRQFSNSRSEMNVSTLELGDSALYLCASSTDDSQQYFGPGTRLTVT.

The chain combines TRBV27 with TRBJ2-5; no clear D. Trimming stripped 3 bases from V and 5 bases from J, with 13 bases between. This CDR3 comprises 14 residues. Germline V gives CDR1 MNHEY, CDR2 SMNVEV (reference sequence). This chain's CDR3 is CASSFRTNGETQYF. In nucleotides, the CDR3 is TGTGCCAGCAGTTTTCGGACCAACGGGGAGACCCAGTACTTC.

This clonotype has more than one count but fewer than ten. J is TRBJ2-7 and V is TRBV2; D unresolved. Per germline, CDR1 SNHLY and CDR2 FYNNEI. The CDR3 totals 12 residues. V was clipped by 7 bases and J by 5 bases, with 12 bases between them. The CDR3 DNA follows: TGTGCCAGCAAAGGTAACCCCCACGAGCAGTACTTC. Its protein product is CASKGNPHEQYF.

The chain employs TRBV27 and TRBJ2-1, with 11 bases matching TRBD2. This CDR3 region has 15 residues. CDR1 and CDR2 (germline): MNHEY, SMNVEV (reference sequence). With V trimmed by 2 bases and J by 8 bases, 5 bases remained unmatched. CDR3 coding DNA: TGTGCCAGCAGTTTAAGTAGCGGGGGGGCATATGAGCAGTTCTTC. It codes for CASSLSSGGAYEQFF.

This clonotype was seen a few times. CDR3 nucleotide sequence: TGTGCCAGCAGTTACGAGTCCCCTGCGAATGAGCAGTTCTTC. It encodes CASSYESPANEQFF. The chain joins TRBV6-5 to TRBJ2-1; unclear D gene. Germline V CDR1 and CDR2: MNHEY, SVGAGI. V shed 2 bases and J shed 7 bases, with 12 bases lying between them. The CDR3 covers 14 residues.

In its sample, this clonotype was seen a few times. The V gene is TRBV27, the J gene TRBJ2-7; D not resolved. The CDR3 has 13 amino acids. CDR1 and CDR2 (germline): MNHEY, SMNVEV (reference sequence). Trimming shortened V by 6 bases and J by 5 bases, and 14 bases separated the two germline ends. The CDR3 coding sequence is TGTGCCAGCAGCACCCTTCCTGGGAACGAGCAGTACTTC. Protein: CASSTLPGNEQYF.

The rearrangement uses TRBV7-9 and TRBJ2-7; possibly TRBD1 for D (5 bases). V was pared by 5 bases and J by 3 bases, with 8 bases between. The CDR3 covers 12 residues. Germline CDR1 reads SEHNR; CDR2 reads FQNEAQ (reference sequence). The CDR3 protein is CASSTTDYEQYF. CDR3 in DNA: TGTGCCAGCAGCACGACAGACTACGAGCAGTACTTC. The variable domain in full, completed from reference TRBV7-9 and TRBJ2-7, reads DTGVSQNPRHKITKRGQNVTFRCDPISEHNRLYWYRQTLGQGPEFLTYFQNEAQLEKSRLLSDRFSAERPKGSFSTLEIQRTEQGDSAMYLCASSTTDYEQYFGPGTRLTVT.

This clonotype was seen ten or more times. This chain connects TRBV7-2 to TRBJ2-7, with 7 positions matching TRBD1. V was clipped by 1 base and J by 2 bases; unmatched bases: 8. CDR3 size: 16 residues. Germline values: CDR1 SGHTA, CDR2 FQGNSA. The CDR3 protein is CASSLVPGTVTYEQYF. CDR3 bases: TGTGCCAGCAGCTTAGTGCCAGGGACAGTAACCTACGAGCAGTACTTC. The full variable domain, completed using reference TRBV7-2 and TRBJ2-7, is GAGVSQSPSNKVTEKGKDVELRCDPISGHTALYWYRQSLGQGLEFLIYFQGNSAPDKSGLPSDRFSAERTGGSVSTLTIQRTQQEDSAVYLCASSLVPGTVTYEQYFGPGTRLTVT.

The sample holds many counts of this clonotype. The chain is built from TRBV13 and TRBJ2-7; 8 nucleotides align to TRBD1. Germline V gene data show CDR1 as PRHDT and CDR2 as FYEKMQ (reference sequence). The CDR3 totals 16 residues. V was clipped by 5 bases and J by 0 bases; unmatched bases: 9. The DNA of the CDR3 is TGTGCCAGCAGCCCTCCATTGGGGACAGGCTCCTACGAGCAGTACTTC. As protein: CASSPPLGTGSYEQYF.

This clonotype showed up just a few times. This rearrangement joins TRBV20-1 to TRBJ2-1; 9 nucleotides line up with TRBD2. This CDR3 contains 17 residues. With 3 bases clipped from V and 6 bases from J, the junction kept 15 bases outside the gene matches. CDR1 and CDR2 (germline): DFQATT, SNEGSKA (reference sequence). CDR3 in amino acids: CSARPLELAGSLNEQFF. The CDR3 DNA sequence: TGCAGTGCTAGGCCCCTTGAACTAGCGGGTTCCCTCAATGAGCAGTTCTTC.

The chain is built from TRBV4-3 and TRBJ2-1; 7 nucleotides agree with TRBD2. Germline assignment: CDR1 LGHNA and CDR2 YSLEER. Losses at the gene ends were 0 bases for V and 4 bases for J; bases not matched to a gene: 6. The CDR3 has 16 residues. The CDR3 DNA sequence: TGCGCCAGCAGCCAAGATCTAAGCGGGGTGTACAATGAGCAGTTCTTC. It translates to CASSQDLSGVYNEQFF.

This chain connects TRBV15 to TRBJ2-7; 8 bases map to TRBD2. The J segment lost 0 bases and the V segment lost 0 bases, leaving 1 base of the junction unmatched. The CDR3 spans 15 residues. Germline V gives CDR1 LNHNV, CDR2 YYDKDF (reference sequence). This CDR3 is CATSRERGASYEQYF. CDR3 nucleotide sequence: TGTGCCACCAGCAGAGAGCGGGGGGCCTCCTACGAGCAGTACTTC. Looking up the rest from reference TRBV15 and TRBJ2-7 gives the full variable domain: DAMVIQNPRYQVTQFGKPVTLSCSQTLNHNVMYWYQQKSSQAPKLLFHYYDKDFNNEADTPDNFQSRRPNTSFCFLDIRSPGLGDTAMYLCATSRERGASYEQYFGPGTRLTVT.

The chain combines TRBV2 with TRBJ1-4; TRBD1 aligns across 12 bases. This CDR3 is 16 amino acids long. Trimming took 4 bases from V and 7 from J; bases not matched to a gene: 7. From germline, CDR1 is SNHLY and CDR2 FYNNEI. CDR3 in amino acids: CASSVQGTGGPEKLFF. In DNA form, the CDR3 reads TGTGCCAGCAGTGTTCAAGGGACAGGGGGCCCTGAAAAACTGTTTTTT.

This clonotype was counted many times. This chain uses TRBV12-5 with TRBJ2-1; 7 bases fit TRBD1. The V gene's germline CDR1 is LGHNT and CDR2 FRNRAP. Losses at the gene ends were 5 bases for V and 5 bases for J; bases not matched to a gene: 6. The CDR3 loop spans 14 amino acids. Here the CDR3 reads CASGASGTDNEQFF. The CDR3 coding sequence is TGTGCTAGTGGTGCATCCGGGACAGACAATGAGCAGTTCTTC.

The gene calls are TRBV28 and TRBJ1-2, with unresolved D. V was pared by 6 bases and J by 3 bases, with 26 bases between. This CDR3 is 18 amino acids long. Looked up from germline, CDR1 is MDHEN and CDR2 is SYDVKM. The chain's CDR3 is CASRPSAADTKAHYGYTF. In nucleotides, the CDR3 is TGTGCCAGCAGGCCCTCGGCCGCAGATACGAAGGCCCACTATGGCTACACCTTC.

CDR3 region: CASSLGQGEYEQYF. Written as DNA, the CDR3 is TGTGCCAGCAGCTTGGGACAGGGGGAGTACGAGCAGTACTTC. The rearrangement links TRBV5-4 to TRBJ2-7, with 9 bases matching TRBD1. The J segment lost 4 bases and the V segment lost 0 bases, leaving 2 bases of the junction unmatched. Germline values: CDR1 SGHNT, CDR2 YYREEE (reference sequence). There are 14 residues in the CDR3.

CDR3 in amino acids: CASSYSSIGVMFF. For the CDR3, the DNA is TGTGCCAGCAGTTACTCGAGTATAGGGGTAATGTTTTTT. The chain recombines TRBV6-5 with TRBJ1-4; possible D gene TRBD1, 5 bases. The V end was cut by 0 bases, the J end by 15 bases, with 14 bases between. CDR1 is MNHEY, CDR2 SVGAGI, per germline. The CDR3 runs 13 residues.